This T cell receptor beta chain stems from a study of shared clonotypes between healthy human individuals. Whole-study results and caveats: Rarefaction showed sorted-subset sequencing was incomplete despite large depth. A few donors had around 5% of their naive CD4 clonotypes in common.

With respect to this clone: Antigen: not known.

CD4+ cell separation produced CD45RA+ naive and CD45RA-negative memory subsets. Study processing details: Quality scores were absent from the junction-only immunoSEQ sequences, so filtering differed. This table comes from immunoSEQ multiplex PCR, and its TCRdb copy is limited to in-frame clones, with some not included. Clone size and V and J calls were adopted from that table, with D and trimming inferred from the DNA. This table has 550,000 to 700,000 clones, more than 70% appearing once. V lost 1 base and J 0 bases, leaving 13 bases between the germline ends. Germline V gene lookup returns CDR1 SGHAT and CDR2 FQNNGV. This CDR3 region has 16 residues.

The chain couples TRBV11-2 to TRBJ2-7, with D tentatively TRBD1 (6 bases). This TCR derives from a woman aged 25 to 45 in good health. The sample was memory CD4+ T cells sorted from blood. Sample subset: CD45RA-negative fraction. CDR3: CASSLGVGALSYEQYF. The CDR3 bases are TGTGCCAGCAGCTTAGGGGTGGGGGCCCTCTCCTACGAGCAGTACTTC.